These 4 T cell receptor beta chains originate from one sample sequenced in a study of T cell repertoires in cytomegalovirus infection. Which antigens these TCRs recognize remains unknown. TCRdb ran MiXCR on the reads and lists one entry per CDR3 protein. The profile covers some 920,000 distinct CDR3 sequences, with approximately 32% appearing a single time and 10% to 15% taken by the ten largest. This material consisted of cultured CD8+ T cells from PBMCs, taken from culture after CMV antigen stimulation. These TCRs come from a human donor in good health (CMV status not recorded). Some clones in this sample may be carry-over from other donors' samples.

There are a few counts of this clonotype. This sequence joins TRBV28 and TRBJ2-1; unclear D gene. This CDR3 contains 13 residues. V lost 5 bases and J 3 bases, leaving 8 bases between the germline ends. Germline CDR1 and CDR2: MDHEN and SYDVKM. The CDR3 sequence is CASSPPDYNEQFF. The CDR3 DNA follows: TGTGCCAGCAGTCCCCCGGACTACAATGAGCAGTTCTTC.

Points on this clonotype: This clone may be a read error of a much larger clone one base away. This chain links TRBV4-1 with TRBJ2-1; D uncertain. Germline lookup yields CDR1 MGHRA and CDR2 YSYEKL. The length of the CDR3 is 17 residues. Here the CDR3 DNA reads TGCGCCAACAGCCAGATTGGGTCTGCAAGCTCCTACAATGAGCAGTTCTTC. It yields the protein CANSQIGSASSYNEQFF.

This clonotype was counted only a few times. The V gene is TRBV7-9, the J gene TRBJ2-5; D unresolved. Looked up from germline, CDR1 is SEHNR and CDR2 is FQNEAQ (reference sequence). The CDR3 is 14 amino acids. V lost 1 base and J lost 4, with 10 bases in between. In DNA form, the CDR3 reads TGTGCCAGCAGCTTAGAAAAATCTTTAGAGACCCAGTACTTC. It specifies CASSLEKSLETQYF.

The rearrangement joins TRBV4-1 to TRBJ1-1; D remains unclear. CDR1 and CDR2 from the germline V gene are MGHRA and YSYEKL. V was pared by 8 bases and J by 1 base, with 17 bases between. This CDR3 spans 15 amino acids. CDR3: CASGPSWAQNTEAFF. Here the CDR3 DNA reads TGCGCCAGCGGCCCAAGTTGGGCTCAGAACACTGAAGCTTTCTTT.